The TCR beta chain under discussion was sequenced for a study of CD8+CD57+ T cells in acquired aplastic anemia. General study results and limits: Comparison of patients with controls identified twenty-nine shared CD8+ CDR3 sequences.

The CDR3 extends over 13 amino acids. Germline CDR1 reads MNHNS; CDR2 reads SASEGT. Trimming took off 6 bases at V and 0 bases at J, with 9 bases between the two ends. A single count supports this clonotype. What it binds is unknown. Sequenced patients had shown CD8+CD57+ cell expansion by flow cytometry. Investigators profiled TCR beta VDJ and CDR3 from genomic DNA template. Via MiXCR, TCRdb re-called the reads, giving one row per CDR3 protein. Altogether 150,000 to 200,000 distinct CDR3 sequences are present, under 55% being singletons, with the ten largest covering around 2.9%. Material for sequencing was sorted CD4+, CD8+, or CD8+CD57+ T cells (not recorded which) from PBMCs. The chain links TRBV6-1 to TRBJ2-7; D call uncertain. The sequence came from a human donor with aplastic anemia. In nucleotides, the CDR3 is TGTGCCAGCAGCTCCTACGACTCCTACGAGCAGTACTTC. Translation gives CASSSYDSYEQYF.